This T cell receptor (beta chain) is drawn from a study of blood T cells in healthy people across ages (dated by TCRdb to about 2015). For context, the study as a whole: In model experiments, template switching captured about one uniquely barcoded TCR beta cDNA molecule for every two T cells. To track age-related changes in TCR beta repertoire diversity, the study relied on deep sequencing normalized with unique cDNA molecular identifiers. The donors were divided into four age groups: young (average around 16 years), middle-aged (around 37), aged (62) and long-lived (more than 75). Donors of different ages were randomly distributed across sequencing lanes to avoid experimental bias. Two additional independent replicas of 1 million unique cDNA reads from the same blood draw were analyzed for two donors (one aged 18 to 30 and one aged 80 or older). Here is what the overall study found, with its caveats: As age increased, observed TCR beta diversity per million T cells dropped in a roughly linear way, and a significant reduction was already evident by age 40. A strong correlation was found between observed TCR beta diversity and the percentage of naive T cells measured by flow cytometry. Compared with the aged group, more naive CD4+ T cells, fewer expanded clones and increased TCR diversity were shown by the long-lived group, suggesting age selection. Total diversity estimates from one million sequenced T cells were considered lower bounds and underestimates. Bulk unsorted PBMC profiling prevented conclusive comparison of naive and antigen-experienced compartments. Donor CMV infection status was unknown, potentially confounding age-related changes in expanded clonotypes.

Systemically healthy Caucasian individuals from Russia, around 39 in total and aged roughly 6 to 100 years, were included as donors. Each donor gave 8.5 to 10 milliliters of peripheral blood, collected into EDTA-treated Vacutainer tubes. Ficoll-Paque density-gradient centrifugation was used to isolate PBMCs, with at least 6.5 million per sample. Trizol reagent was used to extract total RNA from PBMCs, with at least 6 micrograms per sample. Naive CD45RAhigh/CD27high T cell percentages were measured by flow cytometry on a PBMC aliquot from every donor. This clonotype showed up many times. Its antigen specificity is not known. No much larger clonotype is one base removed from it; base qualities were not supplied. The library came from 5' RACE. TCRdb records Illumina HiSeq 2500 as the sequencer. A second PCR of about 7 to 12 cycles was performed with a sample-barcoded 5' primer and a J-beta primer mix. Each TCR beta cDNA molecule received a unique molecular identifier from a template-switch 5' adaptor carrying 12 random nucleotides. At least 2.5 million CDR3-containing paired-end reads were obtained from each sample. The Mint cDNA synthesis kit, primed by a TRBC-specific oligonucleotide, was used to synthesize first-strand cDNA from all RNA. Following uracil-DNA glycosylase treatment, all cDNA underwent a first 18-cycle PCR with the universal primers M1SS and BC2_uni_R. In the original analysis: For normalization, 1 million high-quality reads were randomly selected from each sample, with every read carrying a distinct molecular identifier. Instead of being binned into consensus sequences, reads with shared molecular identifiers were discarded. MiTCR, with a Q25 quality threshold and the strictest error-elimination algorithm, was used for CDR3 identification, clonotype clustering and error correction. A nonparametric unseen species model with Euler transformation was used to estimate a lower bound on total TCR beta diversity. Clones were called with MiXCR by TCRdb after fastp trimmed the public reads at Q25, and only in-frame beta chains were retained. Entries that share a CDR3 protein sequence are merged under the most common genes and DNA. TCRdb assigned the V and J calls; the authors' analysis was not used. This sample comprises 550,000 to 750,000 distinct CDR3 sequences, 20% to 25% of them detected only once. Jointly, the top ten make up 3% to 4% of the sample.

Including cysteine and phenylalanine, the CDR3 has 12 amino acids. The sequence is cut down to CDR3 DNA, 36 bases in frame from base 1. Deletion took 7 bases off V and 1 base off J, with a span of 7 bases between the germline ends. The source of this sequence is an older man in good health. The V gene is TRBV12-3 or TRBV12-4 and the J gene is TRBJ2-5, and TRBD2 may be the D gene, going by 5 matching bases. The sequenced sample consisted of blood. This receptor carries the CDR3 CASNAGQETQYF. The nucleotide sequence is TGTGCCAGCAACGCGGGCCAAGAGACCCAGTACTTC.